These T cell receptor beta chains were read from a single sample in a study of blood T cell repertoires in COVID-19. Profiled with immunoSEQ multiplex PCR; TCRdb holds only in-frame clones, not every one. The sample lists approximately 240,000 clones, about 80% seen once, with less than 2.5% in the top ten. The material sequenced was peripheral blood. All receptors derive from a woman aged 60 to 75 with acute or convalescent COVID-19. Both conserved end residues are part of each CDR3. D genes are given only for firm matches. Not every row has a clone size; where given, it reads once, few, many or a size class.

TRBV5-6	.	TRBJ1-6	.	TGTGCCAGCAGCTTGTCTCTGACTGGGGGCTCACCCCTCCACTTT	CASSLSLTGGSPLHF
TRBV5-1	TRBD2	TRBJ2-2	once	TGCGCCAGCAGCACGGGACTAGCGGGGGGCGACGGGGAGCTGTTTTTT	CASSTGLAGGDGELFF
TRBV2	.	TRBJ1-6	once	TGTGCCAGCAGTTCACAGGCCGGTCGGAATTCACCCCTCCACTTT	CASSSQAGRNSPLHF
TRBV4-1	.	TRBJ1-2	.	TGCGCCAGCAGCCAAGATCCTTCAGGGGTGGGCTACACCTTC	CASSQDPSGVGYTF
TRBV4-1	.	TRBJ1-6	few	TGCGCCAGCAGACCGCAGGGTTTCTATAATTCACCCCTCCACTTT	CASRPQGFYNSPLHF
TRBV15	TRBD1	TRBJ1-3	.	TGTGCCACCAGCACATCGGGACAGGCGCTAAGAAACACCATATATTTT	CATSTSGQALRNTIYF
TRBV19	TRBD2	TRBJ2-1	.	TGTGCCAGTAGTATAGGATGGGGCGGGGGGCCCTACAATGAGCAGTTCTTC	CASSIGWGGGPYNEQFF
TRBV3-1/TRBV3-2	TRBD1	TRBJ1-2	.	TGTGCCAGCAGCCAACCCGTCGGCCGTCCCAGGGGGCGCGGGAATAACTATGGCTACACCTTC	CASSQPVGRPRGRGNNYGYTF
TRBV18	.	TRBJ2-5	.	TGTGCCAGCTCACCACCGGCTAGCGCGTACCAAGAGACCCAGTACTTC	CASSPPASAYQETQYF
TRBV2	TRBD1	TRBJ1-4	.	TGTGCCAGCAGTGGGCAGGGGGCGAATGAAAAACTGTTTTTT	CASSGQGANEKLFF
TRBV6-5	TRBD2	TRBJ2-7	.	TGTGCCAGCAGTTCAGTGGTACTAGCGGGGGATGACGAGCAGTACTTC	CASSSVVLAGDDEQYF
TRBV7-2	.	TRBJ2-5	.	TGTGCCAGCAGCTTAGAGGGGTCTGTCGGGACCCAGTACTTC	CASSLEGSVGTQYF
TRBV9	TRBD1	TRBJ1-2	.	TGTGCCAGCAGTGAAACTGGGACAGGGCGTTCGAATGGCTACACCTTC	CASSETGTGRSNGYTF
TRBV6-5	TRBD2	TRBJ2-7	.	TGTGCCAGCAGAAGGGAGGGTCTCTACGAGCAGTACTTC	CASRREGLYEQYF
TRBV19	.	TRBJ1-1	.	TGTGCCAGTAGACTGGGGGGGTCGACTGAAGCTTTCTTT	CASRLGGSTEAFF
TRBV7-2	TRBD1	TRBJ2-4	.	TGTGCCAGCAGCTTGGTGTCGGGACAGGGGGCTTTGTCCAAAAACATTCAGTACTTC	CASSLVSGQGALSKNIQYF
TRBV27	TRBD1	TRBJ2-7	.	TGTGCCAGCAGCCTGACAGGGACCTACGAGCAGTACTTC	CASSLTGTYEQYF
TRBV19	TRBD1	TRBJ1-1	.	TGTGCCAGTAGTATGTGGACAGGGCACACTGAAGCTTTCTTT	CASSMWTGHTEAFF
TRBV5-8	.	TRBJ1-1	.	TGTGCCAGCAGCTTGGAGGGAGGGTTTAGTCCCACTGAAGCTTTCTTT	CASSLEGGFSPTEAFF
TRBV9	.	TRBJ1-5	.	TGTGCCAGCAGCGTCGGGGGGGGTCCGCCCCAGCATTTT	CASSVGGGPPQHF
TRBV4-2	TRBD2	TRBJ2-2	.	TGTGCCAGCAGCCACCTCCGGACTAGCGGGGGGGCAGACACCGGGGAGCTGTTTTTT	CASSHLRTSGGADTGELFF
TRBV5-1	.	TRBJ1-1	.	TGCGCCAGCAGCGCTCGGGAGACGTCCACTGAAGCTTTCTTT	CASSARETSTEAFF
TRBV30	TRBD1	TRBJ1-2	.	TGTGCCGGGAGGGGGCGGAAAAACTATGGCTACACCTTC	CAGRGRKNYGYTF
TRBV5-1	.	TRBJ2-5	.	TGCGCCAGCAGCCGCCAACACAGGGTGGAGGAGACCCAGTACTTC	CASSRQHRVEETQYF